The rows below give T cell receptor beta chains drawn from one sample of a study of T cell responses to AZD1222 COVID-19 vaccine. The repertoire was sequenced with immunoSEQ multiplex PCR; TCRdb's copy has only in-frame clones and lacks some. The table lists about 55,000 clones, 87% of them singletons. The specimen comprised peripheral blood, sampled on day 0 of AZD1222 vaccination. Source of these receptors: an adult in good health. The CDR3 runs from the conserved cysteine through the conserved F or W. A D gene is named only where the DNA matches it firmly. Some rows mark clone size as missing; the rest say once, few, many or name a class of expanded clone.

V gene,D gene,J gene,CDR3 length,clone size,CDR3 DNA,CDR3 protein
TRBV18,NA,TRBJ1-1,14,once,TGTGCCAGCTCACCACCCTGGGGTGAAACTGAAGCTTTCTTT,CASSPPWGETEAFF
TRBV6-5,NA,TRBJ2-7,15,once,TGTGCCAGCAGTTACGGGCAGGGGCCCTCCTACGAGCAGTACTTC,CASSYGQGPSYEQYF
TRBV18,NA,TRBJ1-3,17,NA,TGTGCCAGCTCACCTCCACAAGGGGCTCGAGGGGGAAACACCATATATTTT,CASSPPQGARGGNTIYF
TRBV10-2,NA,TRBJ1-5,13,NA,TGCGCCAGCAGTGAAGAAGGGGGGCAGCCCCAGCATTTT,CASSEEGGQPQHF
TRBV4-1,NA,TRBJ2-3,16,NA,TGCGCCAGCAGCCAAGAGGGGGCTAGCAGCTGGGATACGCAGTATTTT,CASSQEGASSWDTQYF
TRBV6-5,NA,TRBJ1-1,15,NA,TGTGCCAGCAGTCCTTCGGGACTCATGAACACTGAAGCTTTCTTT,CASSPSGLMNTEAFF
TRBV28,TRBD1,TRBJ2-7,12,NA,TGTGCCAGCAGCCCGACAGGGATCGAGCAGTACTTC,CASSPTGIEQYF
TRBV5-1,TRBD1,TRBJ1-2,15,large,TGCGCCAGCAGCTTATTGCAGGGGGCTCGATATGGCTACACCTTC,CASSLLQGARYGYTF
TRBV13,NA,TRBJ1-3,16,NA,TGTGCCAGCAGCTTCCGGGACCGAGACTCTGGAAACACCATATATTTT,CASSFRDRDSGNTIYF
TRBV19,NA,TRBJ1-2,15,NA,TGTGCCACCACGGGGTTCGGGGCCTCTAACTATGGCTACACCTTC,CATTGFGASNYGYTF
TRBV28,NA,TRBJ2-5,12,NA,TGTGCCAGCGGAACCGGGCGGGAGACCCAGTACTTC,CASGTGRETQYF
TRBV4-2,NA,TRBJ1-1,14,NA,TGTGCCAGCAGCCCTAGGGACGGAGGAACTGAAGCTTTCTTT,CASSPRDGGTEAFF
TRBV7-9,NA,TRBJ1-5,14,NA,TGTGCCAGCAGCTCGGACTTTTTCAATCAGCCCCAGCATTTT,CASSSDFFNQPQHF
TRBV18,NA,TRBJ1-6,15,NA,TGTGCCAGCTCACCAAGGGATGCTAATAATTCACCCCTCCACTTT,CASSPRDANNSPLHF
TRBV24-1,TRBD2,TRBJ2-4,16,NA,TGTGCCACCAGTGACCCTAGCGGGGCGGACAAAAACATTCAGTACTTC,CATSDPSGADKNIQYF
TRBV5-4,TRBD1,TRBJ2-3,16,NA,TGTGCCAGCAGCGGAACAGGGGGATTGAGCACAGATACGCAGTATTTT,CASSGTGGLSTDTQYF
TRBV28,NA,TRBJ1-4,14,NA,TGTGCCAGCAGTACGACAGCTGATAATGAAAAACTGTTTTTT,CASSTTADNEKLFF
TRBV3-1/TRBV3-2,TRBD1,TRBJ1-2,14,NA,TGTGCCAGTGGTAGGACAGGGGTAAACTATGGCTACACCTTC,CASGRTGVNYGYTF
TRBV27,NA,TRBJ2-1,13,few,TGTGCCAGCAGTTTAGGGCGAAACAATGAGCAGTTCTTC,CASSLGRNNEQFF
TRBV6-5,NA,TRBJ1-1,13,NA,TGTGCCTCCCATATTTCGGCGAACACTGAAGCTTTCTTT,CASHISANTEAFF
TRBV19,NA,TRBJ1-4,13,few,TGTGCCAGCCGGGACTTCGGCGGTGAAAAACTGTTTTTT,CASRDFGGEKLFF
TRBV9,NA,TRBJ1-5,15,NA,TGTGCCAGCAGCGTAGGACAGAATAGCAATCAGCCCCAGCATTTT,CASSVGQNSNQPQHF
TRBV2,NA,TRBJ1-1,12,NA,TGTGCCACCGGGGGTATGAACACTGAAGCTTTCTTT,CATGGMNTEAFF
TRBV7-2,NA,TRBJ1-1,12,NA,TGTGCCAGCAGCCGGGAGGTAGGAGGACCTTTCTTT,CASSREVGGPFF
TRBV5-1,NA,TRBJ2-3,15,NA,TGCGCCAGCAGCTTGAGAAGGTCCGACACAGATACGCAGTATTTT,CASSLRRSDTDTQYF
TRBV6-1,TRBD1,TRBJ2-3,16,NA,TGTGCCAGCAGTGAAATGGTGGGACAGGGGAGAGATACGCAGTATTTT,CASSEMVGQGRDTQYF
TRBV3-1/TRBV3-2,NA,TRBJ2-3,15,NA,TGTGCCAGCAGCCAAGTAAGGCTACTCAGGGTTACGCAGTATTTT,CASSQVRLLRVTQYF
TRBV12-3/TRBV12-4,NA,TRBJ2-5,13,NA,TGTGCCAGCAGTTTATCGGGTGGCGAGACCCAGTACTTC,CASSLSGGETQYF
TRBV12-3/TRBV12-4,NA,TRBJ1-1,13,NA,TGTGCCAGCCGTAGAGGGTCGGACACTGAAGCTTTCTTT,CASRRGSDTEAFF
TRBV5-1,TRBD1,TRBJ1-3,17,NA,TGCGCCAGCAGCTACTTGGGACAGGGGGCGCCTGGAAACACCATATATTTT,CASSYLGQGAPGNTIYF
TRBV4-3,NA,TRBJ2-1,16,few,TGCGCCAGCAGCCAAGAAGGCGGCTCGGCGGGGTATGAGCAGTTCTTC,CASSQEGGSAGYEQFF
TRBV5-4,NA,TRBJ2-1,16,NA,TGTGCCAGCAGCTTGGTTGCGGGGAAGACATACAATGAGCAGTTCTTC,CASSLVAGKTYNEQFF
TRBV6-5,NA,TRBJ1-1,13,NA,TGTGCCAGCACCCAGGGAGAAGGAACTGAAGCTTTCTTT,CASTQGEGTEAFF
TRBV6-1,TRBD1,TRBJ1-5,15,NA,TGTGCCAGCAGTGAAGCGACAGGGAGGGGTCAGCCCCAGCATTTT,CASSEATGRGQPQHF
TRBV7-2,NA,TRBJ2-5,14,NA,TGTGCCAGCAGCTTAGGAGGGGGGATAGAGACCCAGTACTTC,CASSLGGGIETQYF
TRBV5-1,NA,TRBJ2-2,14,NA,TGCGCCAGCACACTACAAGAACAGACCGGGGAGCTGTTTTTT,CASTLQEQTGELFF